This TCR beta chain was captured by sequencing in a study of cytomegalovirus exposure and HLA in healthy donors. The germline V and J ends were trimmed by 4 bases and 0 bases, with 14 bases remaining between them. The CDR3 runs 16 residues. Germline-derived CDR1 and CDR2 are SGHRS and YFSETQ. Profiling relied on immunoSEQ multiplex PCR, and the TCRdb table lists in-frame clones only, not all of them. The table lists around 200,000 clones, roughly 80% of them singletons. The sample was PBMCs. This TCR was sampled from a young woman in good health and CMV-seropositive. The chain combines TRBV5-1 with TRBJ1-3; TRBD1 is a possible D gene (5 bases). The CDR3 DNA reads as TGCGCCAGCAGCAGAGACAGTCACTACTCTGGAAACACCATATATTTT. Its protein product is CASSRDSHYSGNTIYF.